Below are 6 T cell receptor beta chains sequenced from a single sample in a study of OX40 agonist ivuxolimab in advanced cancers. TCRdb's table, derived via immunoSEQ multiplex PCR, lists solely in-frame clones and lacks some. This table holds about 68,000 clones, 90% to 95% found once. The source material was CD4+ or CD8+ T cells sorted from blood, sampled in a trial of the OX40 agonist ivuxolimab. These receptor sequences come from an adult with an advanced solid tumor such as melanoma, head and neck, liver or kidney cancer.

The J gene is TRBJ1-1, the V gene TRBV19; D is unclear. V was pared by 1 base and J by 8 bases, with 8 bases between. Germline V lookup: CDR1 LNHDA, CDR2 SQIVND (reference sequence). This CDR3 has 12 amino acids. The CDR3 nucleotides read TGTGCCAGTAGTATAGTGGGAGGCGAAGCTTTCTTT. Amino acid sequence: CASSIVGGEAFF.

The chain is built from TRBV2 and TRBJ2-2, with D possibly TRBD1 on 6 matching bases. This CDR3 has 18 residues. Germline-derived CDR1 and CDR2 are SNHLY and FYNNEI. V lost 6 bases and J lost 1, with 21 bases in between. For the CDR3, the DNA is TGTGCCAGCAGGTTGGGAGCCTCAGACAGGAGGAACACCGGGGAGCTGTTTTTT. Translated, it gives CASRLGASDRRNTGELFF.

The chain couples TRBV19 to TRBJ2-1, with TRBD1 as a possible D gene (5 bases). Germline loops: CDR1 LNHDA, CDR2 SQIVND (reference sequence). The CDR3 is made up of 15 amino acids. V was trimmed by 4 bases and J by 5 bases, leaving 15 bases between them. The CDR3 nucleotides read TGTGCCAGTAGTACCCAGGGTGGTTTGAACAATGAGCAGTTCTTC. Residues: CASSTQGGLNNEQFF. Filled out from reference TRBV19 and TRBJ2-1, the complete variable domain reads DGGITQSPKYLFRKEGQNVTLSCEQNLNHDAMYWYRQDPGQGLRLIYYSQIVNDFQKGDIAEGYSVSREKKESFPLTVTSAQKNPTAFYLCASSTQGGLNNEQFFGPGTRLTVL.

The CDR3 nucleotides are TGTGCCAGTAGTATAGTTAGAGCGGGAGGACAAGAGACCCAGTACTTC. It codes for CASSIVRAGGQETQYF. This rearrangement joins TRBV19 to TRBJ2-5, with TRBD2 matching over 9 bases. The CDR3 consists of 16 residues. V was pared by 1 base and J by 2 bases, with 5 bases of the junction left unmatched. CDR1 is LNHDA, CDR2 SQIVND, per germline (reference sequence).

The chain joins TRBV19 to TRBJ2-1, with 8 bases that match TRBD2. CDR1 is LNHDA, CDR2 SQIVND, per germline (reference sequence). The CDR3 covers 13 residues. V lost 8 bases and J lost 8; bases outside the gene matches: 8. The CDR3 coding sequence is TGTGCCAGTTGGGGGGCGGGAGGCGATGAGCAGTTCTTC. As protein: CASWGAGGDEQFF.

The rearrangement links TRBV5-1 to TRBJ2-3; possibly TRBD1 or TRBD2 for D (6 bases each). CDR1 and CDR2 (germline): SGHRS, YFSETQ. The CDR3 contains 15 residues. Deletions cut 7 bases from V and 1 base from J, with 16 bases between. The CDR3 DNA reads as TGCGCCAGCTCCCTGCTGGAGGGGGGCACAGATACGCAGTATTTT. Protein: CASSLLEGGTDTQYF.